The clone carrying this T cell receptor (beta chain) was detected ten times or more. The antigen remains unidentified. These data originate in a study of shared clonotypes between healthy human individuals. Every donor was a Caucasian adult from Nashville, Tennessee. The CDR3 is made up of 14 amino acids. J gave up 7 bases and V 6 bases, and 7 bases lay outside the gene matches. The germline V gene encodes CDR1 MNHEY and CDR2 SVGAGI. Study-wide findings and caveats: Sharing across four donors was highest in naive CD4 (around 5%) and lowest in memory CD8 (approximately 0.4%). Lower generation probabilities were found for non-shared clonotypes than for those shared by all four donors.

Method: immunoSEQ multiplex PCR; TCRdb's copy keeps in-frame clones and lacks some. The sample lists approximately 640,000 clones; around 90% were seen once. Sequenced material: memory CD8+ T cells from PBMCs. Subset specified: CD45RO+ cells pooled with CCR7-negative TemRA cells. This receptor was taken from a man aged 18 to 30 in good health. Some clones in this sample may be carry-over from other donors' samples. This rearrangement joins TRBV6-5 to TRBJ1-5; 9 bases match TRBD1. CDR3 residues: CASRMRTGVQPQHF. CDR3 in DNA: TGTGCCAGCAGGATGCGGACAGGGGTCCAGCCCCAGCATTTT.